The sequence of this T cell receptor beta chain was determined in a study of radiotherapy plus CTLA-4 blockade in lung cancer. Study-level findings and limits: In blood, tumor-derived TCR clones expanded after radiotherapy plus ipilimumab.

From germline, CDR1 is SGDLS and CDR2 YYNGEE. The junction had 6 bases not matched to a gene; V was cut back by 3 bases and J by 4 bases. This CDR3 spans 15 amino acids. A note on this clone: Its target is unknown.

The assay was immunoSEQ multiplex PCR, and TCRdb's table has in-frame clones only and misses some. Found here are roughly 78,000 clones, more than 75% of them singletons; the top ten hold around 7%. The rearrangement joins TRBV9 to TRBJ2-3; TRBD2 aligns across 9 bases. The clonotype was recovered from a human donor with non-small cell lung cancer who had a complete response to radiotherapy plus ipilimumab. The sample in question was peripheral blood, obtained from a patient treated with radiotherapy plus ipilimumab. CDR3 protein: CASSGSGSGADTQYF. In DNA form, the CDR3 reads TGTGCCAGCAGCGGTAGCGGGAGCGGCGCAGATACGCAGTATTTT.